These 24 T cell receptor beta chains were sequenced from one sample in a study of shared clonotypes between healthy human individuals. Assay used: immunoSEQ multiplex PCR; TCRdb lists only in-frame clones, some missing. Of about 680,000 clones in the sample, about two thirds were seen once. Specimen: memory CD4+ T cells sorted from blood. Sample subset: CD45RA-negative fraction. Every receptor here comes from a woman aged 30 to 39 in good health.

The chain has TRBV19 and TRBJ1-5; 7 bases fit TRBD1. The CDR3 runs 15 residues. Germline V lookup: CDR1 LNHDA, CDR2 SQIVND (reference sequence). V was pared by 8 bases and J by 2 bases, with 9 bases of the junction left unmatched. The CDR3 DNA sequence: TGTGCCAGTCAAAAGGGGGACAGAGGCAATCAGCCCCAGCATTTT. Protein sequence: CASQKGDRGNQPQHF.

The table lists this clone with a few counts. V gene TRBV5-5 combines with J gene TRBJ2-1, with a possible D match to TRBD2 (6 bases). CDR1 is SGHKS, CDR2 YYEKEE, per germline (reference sequence). The germline V and J ends were trimmed by 0 bases and 4 bases, with 11 bases remaining between them. The CDR3 runs to 15 residues. CDR3: CASSLVLAVYNEQFF. The DNA for the CDR3 is TGTGCCAGCAGCTTGGTATTAGCGGTATACAATGAGCAGTTCTTC.

This chain connects TRBV30 to TRBJ2-2; tentative D call: TRBD2 (5 bases). Germline-derived CDR1 and CDR2 are GTSNPN and SVGIG (reference sequence). V gave up 1 base and J gave up 7 bases, with 10 bases separating them. The CDR3 has 13 amino acids. CDR3 in amino acids: CAWSGRTSGELFF. The DNA for the CDR3 is TGTGCCTGGAGTGGGAGGACCAGCGGGGAGCTGTTTTTT.

Only a few counts were recorded for this clone. The J gene is TRBJ2-3, the V gene TRBV19; no definite D call. The germline gives CDR1 LNHDA, CDR2 SQIVND (reference sequence). Trimming removed 1 base from V and 4 bases from J, with 6 bases in between. This CDR3 is built from 13 residues. CDR3 sequence reads: CASSIGLSDTQYF. The DNA of the CDR3 is TGTGCCAGTAGTATAGGATTATCAGATACGCAGTATTTT. The full variable domain, in which reference TRBV19 and TRBJ2-3 provide the parts outside the CDR3, is DGGITQSPKYLFRKEGQNVTLSCEQNLNHDAMYWYRQDPGQGLRLIYYSQIVNDFQKGDIAEGYSVSREKKESFPLTVTSAQKNPTAFYLCASSIGLSDTQYFGPGTRLTVL.

This chain links TRBV6-1 with TRBJ2-2; D might be TRBD1 (5 bases). V was trimmed by 6 bases and J by 0 bases, leaving 11 bases between them. Looked up from germline, CDR1 is MNHNS and CDR2 is SASEGT. CDR3 length: 15 residues. CDR3 sequence (DNA): TGTGCCAGCAGCCCCCTACAGGCGAACACCGGGGAGCTGTTTTTT. Amino acid sequence: CASSPLQANTGELFF.

This clone was seen repeatedly, ten times or more. This chain joins TRBV28 and TRBJ1-5; D is undetermined. Trimming took 1 base from V and 0 from J, leaving 10 bases between them. Per the germline V gene, CDR1 is MDHEN and CDR2 is SYDVKM. This CDR3 has 16 amino acids. The CDR3 reads CASSLLARLSNQPQHF. CDR3 in DNA: TGTGCCAGCAGTTTATTGGCCAGACTTAGCAATCAGCCCCAGCATTTT.

This clone was found a few times. The rearrangement joins TRBV29-1 to TRBJ2-5; D is ambiguous. V was shortened by 7 bases and J by 7 bases, with 16 bases between the two germline ends. Germline CDR1 is SQVTM and CDR2 is ANQGSEA. There are 12 residues in the CDR3. The CDR3 reads CSAGEEYGTQYF. The CDR3 nucleotides read TGCAGCGCCGGCGAGGAGTACGGGACCCAGTACTTC.

The CDR3, as DNA: TGCAGCGTTGAATCTCCGGGGCGGGATGAGCAGTTCTTC. Amino acids: CSVESPGRDEQFF. The rearrangement links TRBV29-1 to TRBJ2-1; either TRBD1 or TRBD2 may supply D (5 bases each). Germline V gene sequence: CDR1 SQVTM, CDR2 ANQGSEA. Trimming removed 2 bases from V and 8 bases from J, with 13 bases in between. The CDR3 spans 13 residues.

This clone was counted a few times. The chain recombines TRBV4-1 with TRBJ1-1; D uncertain. Per the germline V gene, CDR1 is MGHRA and CDR2 is YSYEKL. Trimming took 4 bases from V and 0 from J, leaving 6 bases between them. The CDR3 runs to 13 residues. CDR3 in amino acids: CASSRSLNTEAFF. CDR3 sequence (DNA): TGCGCCAGCAGCCGAAGTCTGAACACTGAAGCTTTCTTT.

The chain joins TRBV21-1 to TRBJ2-1; the table assigns TRBD1, which was not confirmed against the DNA. TRBV21-1 is reported as a pseudogene. This CDR3 region has 16 residues. CDR3 coding DNA: TGTGCCAGCAGCCTTAGGGCCGCGAGGGGGTACAATGAGCAGTTCTTC. Encoded protein: CASSLRAARGYNEQFF.

This clone showed up just a few times. The chain employs TRBV27 and TRBJ1-1, with D hard to call. Germline V gives CDR1 MNHEY, CDR2 SMNVEV (reference sequence). This CDR3 is 17 amino acids long. V lost 2 bases and J 4 bases, leaving 20 bases between the germline ends. As DNA, the CDR3 is TGTGCCAGCAGTTTAATGATCGTCGGGGAGGGAAGCACTGAAGCTTTCTTT. The encoded protein is CASSLMIVGEGSTEAFF.

This clone was observed a handful of times. CDR3 coding DNA: TGTGCCTGGCACGGACAGTCCTATGGCTACACCTTC. Protein: CAWHGQSYGYTF. The chain couples TRBV30 to TRBJ1-2; maybe TRBD1 (6 bases). In germline, CDR1 is GTSNPN, CDR2 SVGIG (reference sequence). The CDR3 covers 12 residues. V lost 5 bases and J lost 4, with 11 bases in between. The whole variable domain, remainder taken from reference TRBV30 and TRBJ1-2, is SQTIHQWPATLVQPVGSPLSLECTVEGTSNPNLYWYRQAAGRGLQLLFYSVGIGQISSEVPQNLSASRPQDRQFILSSKKLLLSDSGFYLCAWHGQSYGYTFGSGTRLTVV.

The chain joins TRBV2 to TRBJ1-6, with D possibly being TRBD1 (5 bases). CDR3 length equals 13 residues. Between the trimmed V and J ends, which lost 9 bases and 8 bases, there was a span of 14 bases. Germline V CDR1 and CDR2: SNHLY, FYNNEI. The CDR3 region is CARKAQGDSPLHF. The CDR3 bases are TGTGCCAGGAAGGCCCAGGGCGATTCACCCCTCCACTTT.

In the case of this clone: Since a much larger clone is just one base distant, this may be a read error. Distinct nucleotide sequences in the sample also encode this CDR3. The rearrangement links TRBV4-2 to TRBJ1-2, with a tentative D call TRBD1 (6 bases). Trimming took 3 bases from V and 5 from J, leaving 16 bases between them. CDR3 length equals 15 residues. The germline V gene has CDR1 LGHNA and CDR2 YNFKEQ. The CDR3 is CASSQDAGELYGYTF. The CDR3 DNA follows: TGTGCCAGCAGCCAGGATGCAGGGGAACTTTATGGCTACACCTTC.

This clone was seen only once. The chain is built from TRBV7-9 and TRBJ1-4; D is undetermined. Trimming took off 1 base at V and 6 bases at J, with 0 bases between the two ends. CDR3 size: 11 residues. CDR1 SEHNR and CDR2 FQNEAQ come from the germline V gene (reference sequence). CDR3 nucleotides: TGTGCCAGCAGCTTAGATGAAAAACTGTTTTTT. This encodes CASSLDEKLFF.

The chain employs TRBV27 and TRBJ2-7; D is possibly TRBD1 (6 bases). The V and J ends lost 2 bases and 5 bases respectively, with 10 bases between them. This CDR3 has 13 residues. CDR1 and CDR2 (germline): MNHEY, SMNVEV (reference sequence). The CDR3 reads CASSLRRGHEQYF. For the CDR3, the DNA is TGTGCCAGCAGTTTACGCAGGGGCCACGAGCAGTACTTC.

This clone has a single count. The V call is TRBV7-9, the J call TRBJ1-5; the D gene is possibly TRBD1 (6 bases). CDR1 SEHNR and CDR2 FQNEAQ come from the germline V gene (reference sequence). CDR3 length: 15 residues. V dropped 6 bases and J dropped 7 bases, with 19 bases sitting between them. This CDR3 reads CASRPTGGRVQPQHF. CDR3 bases: TGTGCCAGCAGACCAACCGGGGGGCGAGTACAGCCCCAGCATTTT.

The chain has TRBV7-9 and TRBJ2-3, with a tentative D call TRBD1 (5 bases). V dropped 1 base and J dropped 4 bases, with 12 bases sitting between them. The length of the CDR3 is 15 residues. CDR1 is SEHNR and CDR2 is FQNEAQ in the germline V gene (reference sequence). The DNA for the CDR3 is TGTGCCAGCAGCTTAGGCGACAGTAACGCAGATACGCAGTATTTT. Its translation is CASSLGDSNADTQYF.

Regarding this clone: This specimen includes other DNA sequences encoding the same CDR3. This chain uses TRBV10-1 with TRBJ2-3; maybe TRBD2 (6 bases). The CDR3 loop spans 15 amino acids. V lost 3 bases and J lost 0, with 10 bases in between. Germline values: CDR1 WNHNN, CDR2 SYGVQD (reference sequence). This CDR3 reads CASSEAGTSTDTQYF. The CDR3 DNA sequence: TGCGCCAGCAGTGAAGCAGGGACTAGCACAGATACGCAGTATTTT.

J is TRBJ2-7 and V is TRBV18; D is possibly TRBD2 (5 bases). The CDR3 extends over 13 amino acids. Germline values: CDR1 KGHSH, CDR2 LQKENI. V lost 4 bases to trimming and J lost 8 bases, with 15 bases between them. Written as DNA, the CDR3 is TGTGCCAGCTCACTCCGGGAACCTTTCCAGCAGTACTTC. This gives the protein CASSLREPFQQYF.

This rearrangement joins TRBV27 to TRBJ2-1, with 9 bases that match TRBD2. Germline V lookup: CDR1 MNHEY, CDR2 SMNVEV (reference sequence). The CDR3 runs to 14 residues. V trimming: 6 bases; J trimming: 7 bases; junction bases outside the gene matches: 7. CDR3 region: CASRLSGSRNEQFF. The CDR3 bases are TGTGCCAGCAGACTTAGCGGGAGTCGGAATGAGCAGTTCTTC.

The CDR3: CASSHQRISGELFF. In DNA, the CDR3 is TGTGCCAGCAGCCACCAAAGGATCTCCGGGGAGCTGTTTTTT. The genes are TRBV9 and TRBJ2-2; no definite D call. CDR1 SGDLS and CDR2 YYNGEE come from the germline V gene. V gave up 4 bases and J gave up 6 bases, with 13 bases separating them. CDR3 length: 14 amino acids.

In its sample, this clone was seen a few times. The chain couples TRBV27 to TRBJ2-5, with TRBD2 matching over 11 bases. Trimming cost V 6 bases and J 7 bases; bases outside gene matches: 19. CDR3 length: 18 residues. The germline V gene has CDR1 MNHEY and CDR2 SMNVEV (reference sequence). CDR3 in amino acids: CASSSVTGTSGPPGTQYF. In DNA, the CDR3 is TGTGCCAGCAGCTCGGTAACCGGGACTAGCGGCCCCCCCGGGACCCAGTACTTC.

The chain employs TRBV7-9 and TRBJ1-1; D remains unclear. V lost 5 bases to trimming and J lost 0 bases, with 10 bases between them. This CDR3 contains 14 residues. Per the germline V gene, CDR1 is SEHNR and CDR2 is FQNEAQ (reference sequence). CDR3 sequence: CASSPGYMNTEAFF. The CDR3, as DNA: TGTGCCAGCAGCCCCGGGTACATGAACACTGAAGCTTTCTTT.